The 26 T cell receptor beta chains below all came from one sample that was sequenced in a study of T cell repertoires in cytomegalovirus infection. The antigens for these receptors are not known. TCRdb itself ran the reads through MiXCR, one entry per CDR3 protein. This sample yields around 750,000 distinct CDR3 sequences, of which 32% are seen a single time; around 12% belongs to the top ten. The specimen comprised cultured CD8+ T cells from PBMCs, sampled from culture after CMV antigen stimulation. The receptors were sampled from a human donor in good health (CMV status not recorded). Some clones in this sample may be carry-over from other donors' samples.

This sequence joins TRBV28 and TRBJ1-6, with TRBD1 matching 7 bases. With V trimmed by 8 bases and J by 9 bases, 13 bases remained unmatched. Germline V lookup: CDR1 MDHEN, CDR2 SYDVKM. The CDR3 length is 15 residues. Here the CDR3 DNA reads TGTGCCAGCGATGCAAAGGACAGGCGTTTTTCACCCCTCCACTTT. This codes for CASDAKDRRFSPLHF.

This clonotype was observed many times. CDR3 amino acids: CASSLELNYGYTF. The CDR3 DNA sequence: TGTGCCAGCAGCTTAGAGCTTAACTATGGCTACACCTTC. V usage is TRBV7-6 and J usage is TRBJ1-2; no firm D call. This CDR3 comprises 13 residues. Germline-derived CDR1 and CDR2 are SGHVS and FNYEAQ. Trimming stripped 1 base from V and 1 base from J, with 4 bases between.

This chain links TRBV12-3 or TRBV12-4 with TRBJ1-1; D gene unclear. The CDR3 runs to 13 residues. The V end was cut by 7 bases, the J end by 0 bases, with 9 bases between. The CDR3 reads CASNLNVNTEAFF. The CDR3 DNA sequence: TGTGCCAGCAACCTTAATGTGAACACTGAAGCTTTCTTT.

V and J are TRBV19 and TRBJ2-2; maybe TRBD2 (5 bases). CDR3 length: 12 residues. Germline CDR1 is LNHDA and CDR2 is SQIVND (reference sequence). In DNA, the CDR3 is TGTGCTACTCGGGGGAACACCGGGGAGCTGTTTTTT. Residues: CATRGNTGELFF.

This chain links TRBV2 with TRBJ1-2, with D unclear. From germline, CDR1 is SNHLY and CDR2 FYNNEI. The CDR3 length is 13 residues. Trimming removed 6 bases at V and 8 bases at J, with 16 bases between. The CDR3 DNA reads TGTGCCAGCAGCGCCCGGCCTGCGGCGGGCTACACCTTC. It encodes CASSARPAAGYTF.

This clonotype has a handful of counts. The chain has TRBV7-6 and TRBJ2-1, with D perhaps being TRBD1 or TRBD2 (5 bases each). The CDR3 covers 12 residues. Trimming took 11 bases from V and 7 from J, leaving 15 bases between them. Germline V gene data show CDR1 as SGHVS and CDR2 as FNYEAQ. CDR3 DNA sequence: TGTGCCGGAACCGGGACGGCGAATGAGCAGTTCTTC. It yields the protein CAGTGTANEQFF.

CDR3 coding DNA: TGTGCCAGCAGCTACGGGACAGCCATCGAGGAGCAGTTCTTC. The encoded protein is CASSYGTAIEEQFF. The chain is built from TRBV7-4 and TRBJ2-1, with 7 bases identical to TRBD1. Germline CDR1 is SGHVT and CDR2 is SQSDAQ. Trimming removed 4 bases from V and 10 bases from J; junction bases left unmatched: 10. This CDR3 contains 14 residues.

The chain joins TRBV7-2 to TRBJ2-7, with a possible D match to TRBD2 (6 bases). The CDR3 is 12 residues long. The germline gives CDR1 SGHTA, CDR2 FQGNSA. In DNA, the CDR3 is TGTGCCAACAGCTTAGGTGCGGGGGAGCAGTACGTC. Encoded protein: CANSLGAGEQYV.

This clonotype has a handful of counts. This chain links TRBV10-3 with TRBJ2-1; 11 bases are a match to TRBD2. With V trimmed by 2 bases and J by 8 bases, 8 bases remained unmatched. Germline V CDR1 and CDR2: ENHRY, SYGVKD. CDR3 size: 16 residues. The CDR3 protein is CAISEEGSGGADEQFF. CDR3 nucleotides: TGTGCCATCAGTGAGGAGGGTAGCGGGGGGGCGGATGAGCAGTTCTTC.

This sequence joins TRBV5-3 and TRBJ1-6, with 7 bases lining up with TRBD1. TRBV5-3 is assigned to the ORF class and has an uncertain function. The CDR3 length is 17 residues. V shed 8 bases, J shed 13 bases, and the junction held 24 bases outside the gene matches. The CDR3 sequence: CASSQARPGQPFAPLHF. For the CDR3, the DNA is TGTGCCAGCAGTCAGGCAAGACCGGGACAGCCTTTTGCCCCCCTCCACTTT.

The chain joins TRBV13 to TRBJ2-7, with D possibly being TRBD2 (6 bases). The CDR3 runs 17 residues. Germline V gene sequence: CDR1 PRHDT, CDR2 FYEKMQ (reference sequence). V was trimmed by 0 bases and J by 2 bases, leaving 17 bases between them. CDR3 loop: CASSLGPLAGRTYEQYF. CDR3 DNA: TGTGCCAGCAGCTTAGGACCCTTGGCGGGGAGGACCTACGAGCAGTACTTC.

This clonotype was observed at least ten times. This sequence joins TRBV27 and TRBJ1-1, with D tentatively TRBD1 (6 bases). V was clipped by 6 bases and J by 3 bases, with 11 bases between them. Germline-derived CDR1 and CDR2 are MNHEY and SMNVEV (reference sequence). CDR3 length equals 13 residues. The CDR3 region has the DNA TGTGCCAGCAGCTTCGCAGGGGACACTGAAGCTTTCTTT. This sequence encodes CASSFAGDTEAFF.

This rearrangement joins TRBV3-1 to TRBJ1-2, with D maybe TRBD1 (6 bases). CDR3 length: 15 amino acids. V was pared by 2 bases and J by 4 bases, with 14 bases between. Germline CDR1 is LGHDT and CDR2 is YNNKEL (reference sequence). CDR3 loop: CASSQRQDRIYGYTF. As DNA, the CDR3 is TGTGCCAGCAGCCAACGACAGGACCGAATCTATGGCTACACCTTC.

The V call is TRBV2, the J call TRBJ1-2; D is uncertain. Germline CDR1 is SNHLY and CDR2 is FYNNEI. Between the trimmed V and J ends, which lost 6 bases and 13 bases, there was a span of 18 bases. The CDR3 sequence is 12 residues long. This CDR3 reads CASRGGPKGSTF. The DNA for the CDR3 is TGTGCCAGCAGGGGAGGCCCCAAGGGTTCCACCTTC.

Points on this clonotype: A read error may be the cause here, since a much bigger clone is one base away. The rearrangement joins TRBV7-6 to TRBJ1-6; D remains unclear. Germline lookup yields CDR1 SGHVS and CDR2 FNYEAQ. The CDR3 length is 15 residues. The V and J ends lost 1 base and 8 bases respectively, with 12 bases between them. DNA of the CDR3: TGTGCCAGCAGCTTAGATCGGGAGGCTTATTCACCCCTCCACTTT. Amino acids: CASSLDREAYSPLHF.

In this sample, this clonotype turned up a few times. This chain joins TRBV12-3 or TRBV12-4 and TRBJ2-1; TRBD2 matches at 12 bases. With 3 bases clipped from V and 4 bases from J, the junction kept 4 bases outside the gene matches. This CDR3 comprises 16 residues. DNA of the CDR3: TGTGCCAGCAGTTTTATACTAGCGGGGGGTTACAATGAGCAGTTCTTC. This sequence encodes CASSFILAGGYNEQFF.

The CDR3 spells CASSSTLVSGKDEKLFF. As DNA, the CDR3 is TGTGCCAGCAGCTCTACTTTGGTCAGCGGAAAGGATGAAAAACTGTTTTTT. The V and J genes are TRBV7-9 and TRBJ1-4; no clear D gene. Germline lookup yields CDR1 SEHNR and CDR2 FQNEAQ (reference sequence). The CDR3 totals 17 residues. Trimming cost V 4 bases and J 6 bases, with 21 bases left between them.

This clonotype was counted many times. The chain joins TRBV7-2 to TRBJ2-1, with 7 bases lining up with TRBD1. Germline CDR1 reads SGHTA; CDR2 reads FQGNSA. V was pared by 3 bases and J by 6 bases, with 8 bases of the junction left unmatched. The CDR3 covers 15 residues. The CDR3 DNA reads as TGTGCCAGCAGCTTCAACAGGGGATTCCTCAATGAGCAGTTCTTC. Amino acid sequence: CASSFNRGFLNEQFF.

This clonotype has at least ten counts. This chain uses TRBV7-6 with TRBJ2-1, with D possibly called TRBD1 or TRBD2 (5 bases each). This CDR3 is 17 amino acids long. Trimming cost V 1 base and J 4 bases, with 17 bases left between them. Germline V gene sequence: CDR1 SGHVS, CDR2 FNYEAQ. DNA of the CDR3: TGTGCCAGCAGCTTAGAGCCCGGGGCAGGTCCGTACAATGAGCAGTTCTTC. Protein product: CASSLEPGAGPYNEQFF.

There are many counts of this clonotype. This chain connects TRBV7-9 to TRBJ2-2, with D possibly TRBD2 on 6 matching bases. V shed 1 base and J shed 5 bases, with 14 bases lying between them. The CDR3 contains 16 residues. In germline, CDR1 is SEHNR, CDR2 FQNEAQ (reference sequence). CDR3 nucleotides: TGTGCCAGCAGCTTAGGCGGAGGGGAGCCTACCGGGGAGCTGTTTTTT. This gives the protein CASSLGGGEPTGELFF. The whole variable domain, remainder taken from reference TRBV7-9 and TRBJ2-2, is DTGVSQNPRHKITKRGQNVTFRCDPISEHNRLYWYRQTLGQGPEFLTYFQNEAQLEKSRLLSDRFSAERPKGSFSTLEIQRTEQGDSAMYLCASSLGGGEPTGELFFGEGSRLTVL.

This clonotype was counted many times. This chain joins TRBV7-9 and TRBJ2-5; 7 bases are shared with TRBD1. The V and J ends lost 5 bases and 0 bases, in that order; junction bases with no gene match: 15. Germline V gene data show CDR1 as SEHNR and CDR2 as FQNEAQ (reference sequence). The CDR3 covers 18 residues. For the CDR3, the DNA is TGTGCCAGCAGCACCACAGGGGTGGCCCTGTACGACCAAGAGACCCAGTACTTC. This translates into CASSTTGVALYDQETQYF.

This clonotype was found a few times. This sequence joins TRBV7-4 and TRBJ2-7; TRBD1 might be the D (6 bases). V was shortened by 2 bases and J by 0 bases, with 20 bases between the two germline ends. The CDR3 runs 18 residues. CDR1 is SGHVT and CDR2 is SQSDAQ in the germline V gene. The CDR3 here is CASSLYPPRGTSSYEQYF. The CDR3 bases are TGTGCCAGCAGCTTATACCCCCCTCGTGGGACAAGCTCCTACGAGCAGTACTTC.

The chain recombines TRBV6-2 or TRBV6-3 with TRBJ2-6; 11 nucleotides line up with TRBD1. After removal of 0 bases from V and 4 bases from J, the junction contained 8 bases not matched to a gene. CDR3 length: 19 residues. Germline CDR1 and CDR2: MNHEY and SVGEGT. CDR3 in amino acids: CASSYSRDRGKKGANVLTF. In nucleotides, the CDR3 is TGTGCCAGCAGTTACTCCCGGGACAGGGGGAAGAAAGGGGCCAACGTCCTGACTTTC.

The rearrangement joins TRBV12-3 or TRBV12-4 to TRBJ2-3; 7 positions match TRBD2. V lost 6 bases and J lost 6; bases outside the gene matches: 3. The length of the CDR3 is 12 residues. CDR3 region: CASRNSGDTQYF. For the CDR3, the DNA is TGTGCCAGCAGAAATAGCGGGGATACGCAGTATTTT.

V is TRBV28 and J is TRBJ1-3; D not certain. Trimming cost V 6 bases and J 0 bases, with 12 bases left between them. CDR1 is MDHEN, CDR2 SYDVKM, per germline. CDR3 length: 15 amino acids. CDR3 bases: TGTGCCAGCAGGCACCACCTCAGCTCTGGAAACACCATATATTTT. Protein: CASRHHLSSGNTIYF.

CDR3: CASKPGTGGWQPQHF. Written as DNA, the CDR3 is TGTGCCAGCAAGCCGGGGACAGGGGGTTGGCAGCCCCAGCATTTT. The chain links TRBV12-3 or TRBV12-4 to TRBJ1-5, with 11 bases identical to TRBD1. The CDR3 extends over 15 amino acids. V trimming: 7 bases; J trimming: 7 bases; junction bases outside the gene matches: 9.